This note documents a single T cell receptor beta chain sequence. This sample is part of a study of blood T cell repertoires in COVID-19. Study information: Whether acute or convalescent, the COVID-19 samples came from the United States, Italy and Spain.

Cohorts were determined from participant-reported clinical history. The V gene end was trimmed by 7 bases and the J gene end by 1 base; junction bases not matched to a gene: 4. Germline values: CDR1 MDHEN, CDR2 SYDVKM. The CDR3 length is 15 residues. Profiling relied on immunoSEQ multiplex PCR, and the TCRdb table lists in-frame clones only, not all of them. The table records 190,000 or so clones, approximately 80% of them present only once. The rearrangement joins TRBV28 to TRBJ2-4; TRBD1 matches at 10 bases. Sequenced material: PBMCs or T cells enriched from blood (not recorded which). The source is a man in his forties or fifties who had recovered from COVID-19. The CDR3 coding sequence is TGTGCCAGCACAAGACAGGGGGCTGCCAAAAACATTCAGTACTTC. It codes for CASTRQGAAKNIQYF.